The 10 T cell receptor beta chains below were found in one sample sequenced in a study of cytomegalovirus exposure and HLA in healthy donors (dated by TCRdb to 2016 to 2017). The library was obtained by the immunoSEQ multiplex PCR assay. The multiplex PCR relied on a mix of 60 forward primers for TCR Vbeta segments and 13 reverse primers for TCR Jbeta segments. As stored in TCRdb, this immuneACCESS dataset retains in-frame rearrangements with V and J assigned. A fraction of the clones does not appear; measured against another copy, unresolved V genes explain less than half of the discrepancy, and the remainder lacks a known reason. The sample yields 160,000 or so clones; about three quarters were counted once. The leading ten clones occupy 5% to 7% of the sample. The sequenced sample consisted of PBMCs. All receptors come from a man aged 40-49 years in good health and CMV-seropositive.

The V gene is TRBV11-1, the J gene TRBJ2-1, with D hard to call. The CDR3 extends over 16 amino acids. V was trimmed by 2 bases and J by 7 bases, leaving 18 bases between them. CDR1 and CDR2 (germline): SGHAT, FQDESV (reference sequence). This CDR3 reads CASSLPPPPDSNEQFF. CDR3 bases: TGTGCCAGCAGCTTACCCCCCCCTCCAGACTCAAATGAGCAGTTCTTC.

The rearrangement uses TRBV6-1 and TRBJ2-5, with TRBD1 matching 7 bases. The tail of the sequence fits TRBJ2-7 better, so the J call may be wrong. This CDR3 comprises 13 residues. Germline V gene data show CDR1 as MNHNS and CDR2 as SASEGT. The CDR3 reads CASRLTGSYEQYF. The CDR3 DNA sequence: TGTGCCAGCAGATTGACAGGGTCCTACGAGCAGTACTTC.

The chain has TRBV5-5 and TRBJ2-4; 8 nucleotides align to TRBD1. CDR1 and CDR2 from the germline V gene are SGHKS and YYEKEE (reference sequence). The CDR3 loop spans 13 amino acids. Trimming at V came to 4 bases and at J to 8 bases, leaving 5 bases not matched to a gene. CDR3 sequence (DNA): TGTGCCAGCAGCCTCCAGGGGGCTGACATTCAGTACTTC. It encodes CASSLQGADIQYF.

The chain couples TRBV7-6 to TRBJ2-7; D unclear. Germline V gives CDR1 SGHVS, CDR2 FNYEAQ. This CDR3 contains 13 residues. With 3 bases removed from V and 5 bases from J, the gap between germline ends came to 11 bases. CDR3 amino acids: CASSFASAHEQYF. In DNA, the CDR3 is TGTGCCAGCAGCTTTGCTAGTGCCCACGAGCAGTACTTC.

CDR3 nucleotide sequence: TGTGCCAGCAGCTTGATTGCGGCGCCTCAAGAGACCCAGTACTTC. It codes for CASSLIAAPQETQYF. The chain joins TRBV5-6 to TRBJ2-5; D ambiguous. There are 15 residues in the CDR3. Trimming shortened V by 1 base and J by 2 bases, and 12 bases separated the two germline ends. The germline gives CDR1 SGHDT, CDR2 YYEEEE.

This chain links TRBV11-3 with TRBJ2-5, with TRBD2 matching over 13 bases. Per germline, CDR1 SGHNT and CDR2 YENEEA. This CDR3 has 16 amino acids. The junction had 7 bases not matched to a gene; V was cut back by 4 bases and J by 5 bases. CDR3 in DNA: TGTGCCAGCAGCTCCTCCGGGACTAGCGGGGTGGAGACCCAGTACTTC. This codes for CASSSSGTSGVETQYF.

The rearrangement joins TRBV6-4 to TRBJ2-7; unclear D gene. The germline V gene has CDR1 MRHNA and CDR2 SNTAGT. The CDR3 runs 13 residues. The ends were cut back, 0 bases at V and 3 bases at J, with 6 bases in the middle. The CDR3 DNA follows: TGTGCCAGCAGTGACTCTCAGTTCTACGAGCAGTACTTC. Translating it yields CASSDSQFYEQYF.

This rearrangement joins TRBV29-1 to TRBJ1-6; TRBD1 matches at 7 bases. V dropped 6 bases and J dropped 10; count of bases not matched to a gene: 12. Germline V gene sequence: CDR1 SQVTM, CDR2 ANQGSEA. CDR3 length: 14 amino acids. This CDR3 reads CSVALQGLASPLHF. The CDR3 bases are TGCAGCGTGGCACTACAGGGGCTGGCGTCACCCCTCCACTTT.

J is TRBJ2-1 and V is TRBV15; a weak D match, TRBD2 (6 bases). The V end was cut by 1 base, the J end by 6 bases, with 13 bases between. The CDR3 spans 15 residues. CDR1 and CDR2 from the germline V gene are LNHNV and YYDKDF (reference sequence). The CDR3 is CATSRAGSGGNEQFF. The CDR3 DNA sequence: TGTGCCACCAGCAGAGCGGGTAGCGGCGGCAATGAGCAGTTCTTC.

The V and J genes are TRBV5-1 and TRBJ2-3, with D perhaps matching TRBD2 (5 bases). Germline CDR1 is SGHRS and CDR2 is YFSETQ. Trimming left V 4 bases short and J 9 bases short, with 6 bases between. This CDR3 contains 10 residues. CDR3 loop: CASSRGTQYF. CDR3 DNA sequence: TGCGCCAGCAGCCGGGGAACGCAGTATTTT.